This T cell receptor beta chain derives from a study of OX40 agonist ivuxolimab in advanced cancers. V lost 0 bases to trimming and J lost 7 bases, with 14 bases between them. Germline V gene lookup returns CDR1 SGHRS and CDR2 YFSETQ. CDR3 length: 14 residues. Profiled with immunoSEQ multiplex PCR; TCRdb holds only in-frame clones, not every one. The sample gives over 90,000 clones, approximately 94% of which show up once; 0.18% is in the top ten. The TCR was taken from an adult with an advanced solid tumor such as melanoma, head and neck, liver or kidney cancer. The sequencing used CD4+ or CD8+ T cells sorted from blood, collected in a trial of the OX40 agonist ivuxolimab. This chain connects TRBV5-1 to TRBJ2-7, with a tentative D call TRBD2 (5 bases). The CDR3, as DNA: TGCGCCAGCAGCTTGGGGGCTGGACTTGGGGAGCAGTACTTC. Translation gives CASSLGAGLGEQYF. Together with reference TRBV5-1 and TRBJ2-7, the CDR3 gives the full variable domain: KAGVTQTPRYLIKTRGQQVTLSCSPISGHRSVSWYQQTPGQGLQFLFEYFSETQRNKGNFPGRFSGRQFSNSRSEMNVSTLELGDSALYLCASSLGAGLGEQYFGPGTRLTVT.